The 3 T cell receptor beta chains below all came from one sample that was sequenced in a study of OX40 agonist ivuxolimab in advanced cancers. Profiled with immunoSEQ multiplex PCR; TCRdb holds only in-frame clones, not every one. This sample has 55,000 to 70,000 clones; roughly 88% occur once, and the top ten carry under 3%. Specimen: CD4+ or CD8+ T cells sorted from blood, collected in a trial of the OX40 agonist ivuxolimab. These receptors originate from an adult with an advanced solid tumor such as melanoma, head and neck, liver or kidney cancer.

The chain links TRBV18 to TRBJ1-4, with D maybe TRBD1 (6 bases). The V end was cut by 4 bases, the J end by 0 bases, with 15 bases between. Germline V lookup: CDR1 KGHSH, CDR2 LQKENI. The length of the CDR3 is 17 residues. In DNA, the CDR3 is TGTGCCAGCTCACGTGGCCAGGGGAGTGCAACTAATGAAAAACTGTTTTTT. Protein product: CASSRGQGSATNEKLFF. The full variable domain, its missing parts supplied by reference TRBV18 and TRBJ1-4, is NAGVMQNPRHLVRRRGQEARLRCSPMKGHSHVYWYRQLPEEGLKFMVYLQKENIIDESGMPKERFSAEFPKEGPSILRIQQVVRGDSAAYFCASSRGQGSATNEKLFFGSGTQLSVL.

The chain recombines TRBV6-6 with TRBJ2-6, with D perhaps assigned TRBD1 or TRBD2 (5 bases each). From germline, CDR1 is MNHNY and CDR2 SVGAGI (reference sequence). V dropped 6 bases and J dropped 0 bases, with 12 bases sitting between them. This CDR3 has 16 amino acids. The CDR3 region is CASSRDGASGANVLTF. The CDR3 nucleotides read TGTGCCAGCAGCAGGGACGGGGCCTCTGGGGCCAACGTCCTGACTTTC.

J is TRBJ1-5 and V is TRBV6-1, with D unresolved. CDR1 is MNHNS, CDR2 SASEGT, per germline. V was cut by 0 bases and J by 4 bases, with 7 bases left in between. This CDR3 has 14 amino acids. CDR3 amino acids: CASSEAYWNQPQHF. CDR3 in DNA: TGTGCCAGCAGTGAAGCTTACTGGAATCAGCCCCAGCATTTT.